These T cell receptor beta chains were read from a single sample in a study of blood T cells in healthy people across ages. TCRdb called the 5' RACE reads again in MiXCR, with one record for every CDR3 protein. The sample yields 900,000 to 950,000 distinct CDR3 sequences, almost 30% seen once. These records were also assigned to another study, of T cells of mothers and their children.

Sequences were obtained from blood. The receptors were sampled from a woman between 35 and 50 years old in good health. Both conserved end residues are part of each CDR3. The order of the fields is D gene, V gene, J gene, clone size, CDR3 DNA, CDR3 protein. D genes are given only for firm matches. Expanded clones are given a class, and other clones once, few, many or no size at all.

>TRBD2|TRBV7-2|TRBJ2-1|.
TGTGCCAGCAGCTTAGTAGCTAGCGGATCCTACAATGAGCAGTTCTTC
CASSLVASGSYNEQFF
>.|TRBV5-1|TRBJ2-7|many
TGCGCCAGCAGCTTGAACAGGGCGCCCTACGAGCAGTACTTC
CASSLNRAPYEQYF
>TRBD1|TRBV6-6|TRBJ2-1|many
TGTGCCAGCAAACATACAGGGGTTTTGAATGAGCAGTTCTTC
CASKHTGVLNEQFF
>.|TRBV29-1|TRBJ1-4|few
TGCAGCGTTCGGAGCCCCTCGGATGAAAAACTGTTTTTT
CSVRSPSDEKLFF
>.|TRBV21-1|TRBJ2-7|few
TGTGCCAGCAGCAAAGACAGGGTCAAAAGCTACGAGCAGTACTTC
CASSKDRVKSYEQYF
>.|TRBV6-5|TRBJ2-1|.
TGTGCCAGTCGGTTGGACACCTCCTACAATGAGCAGTTCTTC
CASRLDTSYNEQFF
>TRBD2|TRBV20-1|TRBJ2-1|many
TGCAGTGCTCGCACTAGCGGGGGTCGGGGGGGGATTCACAATGAGCAGTTCTTC
CSARTSGGRGGIHNEQFF
>.|TRBV12-5|TRBJ1-2|.
TGTGCTAGTGGTTTGGGCCAGGCGAATTATGGCTACACCTTC
CASGLGQANYGYTF
>TRBD2|TRBV30|TRBJ2-5|once
TGTGCCTGGGGACTAGCGGGAGAGACCCAGTACTTC
CAWGLAGETQYF
>.|TRBV3-1|TRBJ2-3|.
TGTGCCAGCAGCCGCCAAGTCGCAGATACGCAGTATTTT
CASSRQVADTQYF
>.|TRBV20-1|TRBJ1-1|.
TGCAGTGCTAATCTTTTTATGAACACTGAAGCTTTCTTT
CSANLFMNTEAFF
>.|TRBV12-3/TRBV12-4|TRBJ1-6|many
TGTGCCAGCAGTTTGAGGCAGGGGAATTCACCCCTCCACTTT
CASSLRQGNSPLHF
>.|TRBV10-3|TRBJ1-5|.
TGTGCCATCAGTGGTGGACCTCGCGGCGATCAGCCCCAGCATTTT
CAISGGPRGDQPQHF
>.|TRBV5-1|TRBJ1-4|few
TGCGCCAGCAGCTCCGTAGGGACCGCAACTAATGAAAAACTGTTTTTT
CASSSVGTATNEKLFF
>TRBD2|TRBV6-5|TRBJ2-7|.
TGTGCCGGCAGTTACGGGAGGGGCGAGCAGTACTTC
CAGSYGRGEQYF
>.|TRBV29-1|TRBJ2-1|.
TGCAGCGTTGAACAAGGAAAGCAGTTCTTC
CSVEQGKQFF
>.|TRBV4-3|TRBJ2-5|many
TGCGCCAGCAGCCAGGATTGGACAGCCCAAGAGACCCAGTACTTC
CASSQDWTAQETQYF
>TRBD2|TRBV6-1|TRBJ2-3|few
TGTGCCAGCAGTCATGGGGTAGCGGGGGGGCTAGGCACAGATACGCAGTATTTT
CASSHGVAGGLGTDTQYF
>.|TRBV7-2|TRBJ2-3|.
TGTGCCAGCAGCTCCTACCCTAATGAAAAACTGTATTTT
CASSSYPNEKLYF
>TRBD1|TRBV5-1|TRBJ2-7|.
TGCGCCAGCAGCCGCCGGGACAGCCTCTACGAGCAGTACTTC
CASSRRDSLYEQYF
>.|TRBV6-1|TRBJ1-2|many
TGTGCCAGCAGTGCAGGGCTCAGGGTTTCCGGCTACACCTTC
CASSAGLRVSGYTF